These T cell receptor beta chains were read from a single sample in a study of OX40 agonist ivuxolimab in advanced cancers. This table comes from immunoSEQ multiplex PCR, and its TCRdb copy is limited to in-frame clones, with some not included. Among 55,000 to 65,000 clones listed, 75% to 95% were seen once. The sample here was CD4+ or CD8+ T cells sorted from blood, taken in a trial of the OX40 agonist ivuxolimab. The receptors derive from an adult with an advanced solid tumor such as melanoma, head and neck, liver or kidney cancer. CDR3s include the opening cysteine and the closing phenylalanine or tryptophan. D genes are given only for firm matches. A clone size is listed for some rows: how often the clone was seen (once, few, many), or a class if it is expanded.

>NA|TRBJ2-5|NA|TRBV6-1
TGTGCCAGTTTTGGGGCAAGCGCGGGGCAAGAGACCCAGTACTTC
CASFGASAGQETQYF
>TRBD2|TRBJ2-1|NA|TRBV4-1
TGCGCCAGCAGCCCCCCCCTAGGCGGGAGGGCCTACAATGAGCAGTTCTTC
CASSPPLGGRAYNEQFF
>TRBD2|TRBJ2-3|NA|TRBV5-1
TGCGCCAGCAGCCCTTTAGCGGGAAGCCCCACAGATACGCAGTATTTT
CASSPLAGSPTDTQYF
>NA|TRBJ2-2|NA|TRBV9
TGTGCCAGCAGAAACAAGTACACCGGGGAGCTGTTTTTT
CASRNKYTGELFF
>NA|TRBJ1-5|once|TRBV28
TGTGCCAGCAGTTTATGGGGGGGGGCTCAGCCCCAGCATTTT
CASSLWGGAQPQHF
>NA|TRBJ1-5|NA|TRBV5-1
TGCGCCAGCAGCCCTGGGGACACTAGCAATCAGCCCCAGCATTTT
CASSPGDTSNQPQHF
>NA|TRBJ2-6|NA|TRBV30
TGTGCCTGGGGACAAGCCCCGCCTGGGGCCAACGTCCTGACTTTC
CAWGQAPPGANVLTF
>NA|TRBJ2-6|NA|TRBV18
TGTGCCAGCTCACCACCCTCTGGGGCCAACGTCCTGACTTTC
CASSPPSGANVLTF
>TRBD2|TRBJ2-3|NA|TRBV11-2
TGTGCCAGCAGCCCACCCGCGGGGGGCGCGGATGGTACGCAGTATTTT
CASSPPAGGADGTQYF
>NA|TRBJ1-3|NA|TRBV7-2
TGTGCCAGCAGCGAAACCGGGACAAACTCTGGAAACACCATATATTTT
CASSETGTNSGNTIYF
>TRBD2|TRBJ2-5|NA|TRBV11-1
TGTGCCAGCGGGGGGGGTCGACAAGAGACCCAGTACTTC
CASGGGRQETQYF
>TRBD2|TRBJ2-5|NA|TRBV30
TGTGCCTGGAGTCCGACTCGACTAGCGGGGAAAGAGACCCAGTACTTC
CAWSPTRLAGKETQYF
>NA|TRBJ2-7|NA|TRBV19
TGTGCCAGTAGTCGTGGACACGCGGAGGTTCGCTACGAGCAGTACTTC
CASSRGHAEVRYEQYF
>NA|TRBJ1-5|NA|TRBV9
TGTGCCAGCAGCGGGGGTCCCGATCAGCCCCAGCATTTT
CASSGGPDQPQHF
>TRBD1|TRBJ1-1|once|TRBV11-2
TGTGCCAGCAGCGTACAGGGGGGGACTGAAGCTTTCTTT
CASSVQGGTEAFF
>TRBD1|TRBJ1-5|NA|TRBV18
TGTGCCAGCTCACCGACAGGGCACAATCAGCCCCAGCATTTT
CASSPTGHNQPQHF
>TRBD2|TRBJ2-7|NA|TRBV18
TGTGCCAGCAGGCAGGGTGGCGGGAGGACTGAGGAGCAGTACTTC
CASRQGGGRTEEQYF
>NA|TRBJ2-1|NA|TRBV7-2
TGTGCCAGCAGCCCCACCGGAGTCCAGCGGTTCTTC
CASSPTGVQRFF
>TRBD2|TRBJ2-7|NA|TRBV18
TGTGCCAGCTCACCAAATATTGATAGGACTAGCGGGGATTACGAGCAGTACTTC
CASSPNIDRTSGDYEQYF
>NA|TRBJ2-7|NA|TRBV7-2
TGTGCCAGCAGCTTAAGGCAGGGGCCCTCCGAGCAGTACTTC
CASSLRQGPSEQYF
>NA|TRBJ2-5|NA|TRBV28
TGTGCCAGCAGTAGGCCCAGGGGAGGGCTAGGGGAGACCCAGTACTTC
CASSRPRGGLGETQYF
>NA|TRBJ2-5|NA|TRBV5-4
TGTGCCAGCAGCTTGGCCCGTGAGACCCAGTACTTC
CASSLARETQYF
>TRBD2|TRBJ2-1|NA|TRBV7-3
TGTGCCAGCAGCTCGGGACTAGAGCAGTTCTTC
CASSSGLEQFF
>NA|TRBJ1-2|NA|TRBV7-9
TGTGCCAGCAGCCGAGTAGGGAAAATGGATGGCTACACCTTC
CASSRVGKMDGYTF
>TRBD1|TRBJ2-2|NA|TRBV27
TGTGCCAGCAGTTTAGGATCGTCCGGACAGGGGATCACCGGGGAGCTGTTTTTT
CASSLGSSGQGITGELFF
>NA|TRBJ1-1|NA|TRBV7-3
TGTGCCAGCAGCTTGGGAGGGGCGGGAACTGAAGCTTTCTTT
CASSLGGAGTEAFF
>NA|TRBJ2-5|NA|TRBV19
TGTGCCAGTAGTATAAGGGGAGAGACCCAGTACTTC
CASSIRGETQYF
>NA|TRBJ1-5|NA|TRBV4-3
TGCGCCAGCAGCCAAGATCGAGGGTGGGAGCCCCAGCATTTT
CASSQDRGWEPQHF
>NA|TRBJ1-5|NA|TRBV4-3
TGCGCCAGCAGCCTAGGGGTATCAGGCAATCAGCCCCAGCATTTT
CASSLGVSGNQPQHF
>NA|TRBJ1-4|NA|TRBV6-6
TGTGCCAGCAGTAACTCAGGTGAAAAACTGTTTTTT
CASSNSGEKLFF
>NA|TRBJ2-2|NA|TRBV7-8
TGTGCCAGCAGCTCCCCCGGGGAGCTGTTTTTT
CASSSPGELFF
>TRBD2|TRBJ2-2|once|TRBV4-3
TGCGCCAGCAGCCCTGAGGGACTAGCGGGCACCGGGGAGCTGTTTTTT
CASSPEGLAGTGELFF
>NA|TRBJ1-5|NA|TRBV6-5
TGTGCCAGCAGCACTAGCAATCAGCCCCAGCATTTT
CASSTSNQPQHF
>NA|TRBJ2-1|NA|TRBV7-2
TGTGCCAGCAGCTTTGCCAGGGGCTCCTACAATGAGCAGTTCTTC
CASSFARGSYNEQFF
>TRBD1|TRBJ2-1|NA|TRBV9
TGTGCCAGCAGCGCAAACCGGGACAGGGGTTACAATGAGCAGTTCTTC
CASSANRDRGYNEQFF
>NA|TRBJ2-1|NA|TRBV15
TGTGCCACCAGTCAATATCTGGACCTTGTCTACAATGAGCAGTTCTTC
CATSQYLDLVYNEQFF
>TRBD2|TRBJ2-1|NA|TRBV5-8
TGTGCCAGTCGAACTAGCGGGAGGGCCGGTGAGCAGTTCTTC
CASRTSGRAGEQFF